These T cell receptor beta chains were read from a single sample in a study of human T cells and chemical hapten exposure. TCRdb passed the RACE reads through MiXCR, listing each CDR3 protein once. The sample has some 180,000 distinct CDR3 sequences, about a fifth seen once. The sequences come from whole blood, collected in connection with sensitization to the hapten diphenylcyclopropenone (DPC). The receptors here all came from a woman aged 45-65 years with alopecia areata. Some clones in this sample may be carry-over from other donors' samples. Both conserved end residues are part of each CDR3. Each record gives: D gene, V gene, clone size, J gene, CDR3 protein, CDR3 DNA. The D gene is left open where the match is weak. Clone size is not always given. Where it is, it says once, few, many or a class for expanded clones.

TRBD2,TRBV6-4,many,TRBJ2-2,CASSLTSGSGTGELFF,TGTGCCAGCAGTCTCACTAGCGGGAGTGGCACCGGGGAGCTGTTTTTT
TRBD2,TRBV20-1,.,TRBJ2-1,CSAGEGAGLAKGNEQFF,TGCAGTGCTGGAGAGGGAGCTGGACTAGCGAAAGGCAATGAGCAGTTCTTC
.,TRBV18,.,TRBJ2-2,CASSPPSTGELFF,TGTGCCAGCTCACCACCCAGCACCGGGGAGCTGTTTTTT
.,TRBV6-2/TRBV6-3,few,TRBJ2-2,CASREQLNTGELFF,TGTGCCAGCAGGGAGCAGCTGAACACCGGGGAGCTGTTTTTT
.,TRBV7-9,once,TRBJ2-7,CASSLGSSGGYEQYF,TGTGCCAGCAGCTTAGGTAGTTCTGGGGGTTACGAGCAGTACTTC
.,TRBV2,.,TRBJ2-2,CASSADTGELFF,TGTGCCAGCAGTGCCGACACCGGGGAGCTGTTTTTT
TRBD1,TRBV7-9,.,TRBJ2-2,CASSSGTGFVGELFF,TGTGCCAGCAGCTCTGGGACAGGGTTCGTCGGGGAGCTGTTTTTT
TRBD2,TRBV20-1,.,TRBJ2-5,CSAPTSGTPETQYF,TGCAGTGCTCCGACTAGCGGGACACCAGAGACCCAGTACTTC
TRBD2,TRBV6-1,few,TRBJ2-5,CASSFTSGIQETQYF,TGTGCCAGCAGTTTTACTAGCGGGATCCAAGAGACCCAGTACTTC
.,TRBV5-1,.,TRBJ1-1,CASSLAERDAEAFF,TGCGCCAGCAGCTTGGCCGAGAGGGATGCTGAAGCTTTCTTT
.,TRBV6-5,few,TRBJ2-3,CASRGGPTDTQYF,TGTGCCAGCAGGGGGGGACCCACAGATACGCAGTATTTT
.,TRBV12-3/TRBV12-4,.,TRBJ2-3,CASSFTGTDTQYF,TGTGCCAGCAGTTTCACAGGCACAGATACGCAGTATTTT
.,TRBV12-5,.,TRBJ1-5,CASVLGRDQAQHF,TGTGCTAGTGTCCTCGGTCGAGATCAGGCCCAGCATTTT
.,TRBV5-4,few,TRBJ2-5,CASSKGSGETQYF,TGTGCCAGCAGCAAGGGGAGCGGCGAGACCCAGTACTTC